This T cell receptor (beta chain) was profiled in a study of human T cells and chemical hapten exposure. Turning to the study itself: Epicutaneous patch tests delivered 0.01% DPC to the upper back, with evaluation at 6 days. Study findings and constraints: The number of TCRs above 1 in 1000 frequency did not change after DPC sensitization.

The CDR3 contains 13 residues. V was trimmed by 4 bases and J by 4 bases, leaving 10 bases between them. Germline-derived CDR1 and CDR2 are MDHEN and SYDVKM. TCRdb re-analysed the RACE reads in MiXCR, keeping a single row per CDR3 protein. Altogether 40,000 to 65,000 distinct CDR3 sequences are present, 9.5% to 11% being singletons, with the ten largest covering 1.8%. This clonotype was seen repeatedly, ten times or more. Its antigen is unknown. The time point is: patch test 1, 2 weeks after DPC sensitization. As for treatment: therapeutic diphenylcyclopropenone sensitization with weekly scalp DPC. Unfractionated whole blood yielded the extracted total RNA. Alopecia patients between 18 and 70 years old and suitable for DPC were used as donors.

V is TRBV28 and J is TRBJ1-1; a possible D gene is TRBD1 (6 bases). The sequencing here drew on whole blood, taken in connection with sensitization to the hapten diphenylcyclopropenone (DPC). This receptor was taken from a woman in her 40s with alopecia areata. Some clones in this sample may be carry-over from other donors' samples. Written as DNA, the CDR3 is TGTGCCAGCAGTTCAGGGGAGATCACTGAAGCTTTCTTT. This translates into CASSSGEITEAFF. The complete variable domain, with remaining parts taken from reference TRBV28 and TRBJ1-1, reads DVKVTQSSRYLVKRTGEKVFLECVQDMDHENMFWYRQDPGLGLRLIYFSYDVKMKEKGDIPEGYSVSREKKERFSLILESASTNQTSMYLCASSSGEITEAFFGQGTRLTVV.